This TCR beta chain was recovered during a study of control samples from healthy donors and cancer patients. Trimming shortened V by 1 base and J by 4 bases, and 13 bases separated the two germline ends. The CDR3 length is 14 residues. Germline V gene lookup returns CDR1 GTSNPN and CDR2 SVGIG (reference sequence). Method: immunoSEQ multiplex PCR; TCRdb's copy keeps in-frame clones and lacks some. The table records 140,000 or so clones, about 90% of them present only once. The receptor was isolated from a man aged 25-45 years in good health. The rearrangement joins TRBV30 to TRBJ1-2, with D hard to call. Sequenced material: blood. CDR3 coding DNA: TGTGCCTGGAGTGAAGGAGGGATCCCCTATGGCTACACCTTC. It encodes CAWSEGGIPYGYTF.